Listed below are T cell receptor beta chains from one sample, sequenced in a study of tumor-infiltrating lymphocytes in primary liver carcinoma. TCRdb re-analysed the multiplex PCR reads in MiXCR, keeping a single row per CDR3 protein. The sample gives approximately 120,000 distinct CDR3 sequences, 64% of which show up once; about 8% is in the top ten. Sequencing was done on a sample of liver tumor tissue from sampling region 3. The receptors originated from a woman aged 60 to 75 with primary liver carcinoma and hepatitis B virus infection. Each CDR3 is given with its conserved first and last residue. D genes are given only for firm matches. Expanded clones get a size class; other rows say once, few or many, or leave the size out.

j_call v_call cdr3_length d_call clone_size cdr3_nt cdr3_aa
TRBJ2-1 TRBV19 16 . . TGTGCCAGTATCGGGAGGGGGCGCTTGTCCTACAATGAGCAGTTCTTC CASIGRGRLSYNEQFF
TRBJ2-2 TRBV29-1 15 TRBD1 many TGCAGCGTTGGGGGGGACAGGGTTATGACAGGGGAGCTGTTTTTT CSVGGDRVMTGELFF
TRBJ2-1 TRBV28 17 TRBD2 . TGTGCCAGCGGACTCATAACCGGGACTAGCGGTTCGAATGAGCAGTTCTTC CASGLITGTSGSNEQFF
TRBJ1-1 TRBV5-1 14 . . TGCGCCAGCAGCCCCGATAGAATGAGCACTGAAGCTTTCTTT CASSPDRMSTEAFF
TRBJ2-5 TRBV28 12 TRBD2 . TGTGCCAACAGTTTAGCGGGGGAGACCCAGTACTTC CANSLAGETQYF
TRBJ2-7 TRBV11-2 14 . . TGTGCCAGCAGCTCTATGGTTGGGACCTACGAGCAATACTTC CASSSMVGTYEQYF
TRBJ2-7 TRBV11-2 12 TRBD1 . TGTGCCAGCAGCCAGACAGGGTTCGGGCAGTGCTTC CASSQTGFGQCF
TRBJ2-3 TRBV2 12 . . TGTGCCAGCGGGGACCTACTAGACTACCCGAATTTT CASGDLLDYPNF
TRBJ2-7 TRBV6-5 15 . . TGTGATAGCAGCCCCCCCGGGGCCAGCTCCTACGAGCAGTACTTC CDSSPPGASSYEQYF
TRBJ2-3 TRBV11-2 16 TRBD1 . TGTACCAGCAGCCCAACCTGGTTACAGGGGGCAGATACGCAGTATTTT CTSSPTWLQGADTQYF
TRBJ2-6 TRBV18 18 . few TGTGCCAGCTCACCGTCTTTGGAGGGGGCTTCTGGGGCCAACGTCCTGACTTTC CASSPSLEGASGANVLTF
TRBJ1-1 TRBV6-1 13 . many TGTGCCAGCAGTGAAGCGGTGGGCACTGAAGCTTTCTTT CASSEAVGTEAFF
TRBJ2-1 TRBV10-3 14 TRBD2 . TGTGTCATTGGACTAGCGGGAGGGCACAATGAACAGTTCTTC CVIGLAGGHNEQFF
TRBJ2-5 TRBV5-5 13 . . TGTGCCAGCAACTTGTTAACTGAGGAGGCCCAGTACTTC CASNLLTEEAQYF
TRBJ2-2 TRBV12-3/TRBV12-4 20 TRBD2 . TGTGTCAGCAGTCAAGCCGATAAGACTAGCGGGAGAAGGCTGGCCGGGGAGCTGTTTTTT CVSSQADKTSGRRLAGELFF
TRBJ1-3 TRBV6-5 17 TRBD1 many TGTGCCAGCAGTTTGAGGACAGGGGGTTCTGCTGGAAACACCATATATTTT CASSLRTGGSAGNTIYF